This T cell receptor beta chain was identified in a study of T-cell reconstitution after alpha-beta-depleted transplantation in children. Using unique molecular identifiers, the investigators prepared the TCRbeta library. TCRdb re-called the PCR reads with MiXCR, one entry per CDR3 protein. The sample has about a million distinct CDR3 sequences, about 29% seen once. Comments on this clonotype: Antigen: not known.

CDR3 size: 14 residues. V was clipped by 6 bases and J by 2 bases; unmatched bases: 4. Study-wide results and limits: As was reported, about two months after transplant, alpha-beta T cells came from several hundred expanded graft clones. T-cell numbers and diversity one year post-transplant derived largely from freshly generated T cells.

The rearrangement joins TRBV12-3 or TRBV12-4 to TRBJ1-5; 7 bases map to TRBD1. This TCR was recovered from a boy younger than two who had a stem cell transplant for SCID, so the T cells may come from the graft donor. The sample consisted of PBMCs, mostly from graft donor cells, taken 360 days after TCRalphabeta/CD19-depleted stem cell transplant. CDR3 residues: CASRTGPGNQPQHF. DNA for the CDR3: TGTGCCAGCAGGACAGGGCCGGGCAATCAGCCCCAGCATTTT.